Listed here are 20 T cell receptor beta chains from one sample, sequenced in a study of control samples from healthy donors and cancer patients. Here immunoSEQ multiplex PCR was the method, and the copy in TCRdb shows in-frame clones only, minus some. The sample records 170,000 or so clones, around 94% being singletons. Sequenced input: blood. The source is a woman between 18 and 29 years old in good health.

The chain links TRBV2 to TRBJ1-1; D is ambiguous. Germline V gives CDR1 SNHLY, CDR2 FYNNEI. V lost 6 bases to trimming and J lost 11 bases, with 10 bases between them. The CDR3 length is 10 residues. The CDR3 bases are TGTGCCAGCAGCCTGGGCTACGCTTTCTTT. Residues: CASSLGYAFF.

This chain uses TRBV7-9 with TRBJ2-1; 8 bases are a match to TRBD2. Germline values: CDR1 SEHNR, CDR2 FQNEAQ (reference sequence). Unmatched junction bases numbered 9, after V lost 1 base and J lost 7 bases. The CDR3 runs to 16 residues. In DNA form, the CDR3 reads TGTGCCAGCAGCTTAGTCGGCGGGGGGATGAGGAATGAGCAGTTCTTC. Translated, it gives CASSLVGGGMRNEQFF.

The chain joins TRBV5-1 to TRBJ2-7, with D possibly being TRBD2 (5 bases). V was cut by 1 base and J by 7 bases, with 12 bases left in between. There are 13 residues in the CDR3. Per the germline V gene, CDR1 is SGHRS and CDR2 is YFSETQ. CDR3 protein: CASSLLAGREQYF. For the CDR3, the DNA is TGCGCCAGCAGCTTGCTTGCGGGTCGGGAGCAGTACTTC.

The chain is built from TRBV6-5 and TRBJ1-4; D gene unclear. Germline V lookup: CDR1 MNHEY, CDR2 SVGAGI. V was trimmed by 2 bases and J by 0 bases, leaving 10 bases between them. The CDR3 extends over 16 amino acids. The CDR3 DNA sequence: TGTGCCAGCAGTTACAGGGTTGGAGCAACTAATGAAAAACTGTTTTTT. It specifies CASSYRVGATNEKLFF.

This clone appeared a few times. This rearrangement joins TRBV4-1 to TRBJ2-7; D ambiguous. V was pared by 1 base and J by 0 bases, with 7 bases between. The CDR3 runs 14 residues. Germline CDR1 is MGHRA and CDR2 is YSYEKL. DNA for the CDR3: TGCGCCAGCAGCCAAGGCTTCAGCTCCTACGAGCAGTACTTC. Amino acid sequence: CASSQGFSSYEQYF.

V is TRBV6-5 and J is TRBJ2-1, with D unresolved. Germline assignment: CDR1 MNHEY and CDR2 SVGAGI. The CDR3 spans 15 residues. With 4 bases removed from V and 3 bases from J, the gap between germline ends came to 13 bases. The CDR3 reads CASSFLSTIYNEQFF. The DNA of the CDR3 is TGTGCCAGCAGTTTTTTGTCAACTATCTACAATGAGCAGTTCTTC.

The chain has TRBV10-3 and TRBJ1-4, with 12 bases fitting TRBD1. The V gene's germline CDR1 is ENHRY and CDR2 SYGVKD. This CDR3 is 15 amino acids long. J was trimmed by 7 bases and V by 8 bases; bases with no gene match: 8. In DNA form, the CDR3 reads TGTGCCATCGGGGGACAGGGGGCGGGGAGTGAAAAACTGTTTTTT. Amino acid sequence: CAIGGQGAGSEKLFF.

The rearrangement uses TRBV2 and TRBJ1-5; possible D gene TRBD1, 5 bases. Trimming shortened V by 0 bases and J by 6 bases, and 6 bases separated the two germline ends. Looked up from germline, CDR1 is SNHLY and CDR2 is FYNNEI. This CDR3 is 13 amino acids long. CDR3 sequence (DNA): TGTGCCAGCAGTGAAGCTGGGGGTCAGCCCCAGCATTTT. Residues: CASSEAGGQPQHF.

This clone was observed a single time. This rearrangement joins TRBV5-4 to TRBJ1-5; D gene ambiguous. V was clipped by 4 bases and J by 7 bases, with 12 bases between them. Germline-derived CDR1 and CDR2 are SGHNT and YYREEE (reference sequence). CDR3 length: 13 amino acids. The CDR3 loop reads CASSHWGDQPQHF. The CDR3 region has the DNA TGTGCCAGCAGCCATTGGGGAGACCAGCCCCAGCATTTT.

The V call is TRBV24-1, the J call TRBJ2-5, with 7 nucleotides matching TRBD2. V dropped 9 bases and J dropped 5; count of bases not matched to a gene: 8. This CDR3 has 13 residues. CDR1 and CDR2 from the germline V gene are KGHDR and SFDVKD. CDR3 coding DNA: TGTGCCACCTCCAGAGGGAGGGCGGAGACCCAGTACTTC. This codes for CATSRGRAETQYF.

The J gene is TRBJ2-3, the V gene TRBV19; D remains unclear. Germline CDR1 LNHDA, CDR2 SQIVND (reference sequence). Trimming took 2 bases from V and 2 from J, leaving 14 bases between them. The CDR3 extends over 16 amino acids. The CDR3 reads CASSIYPGTYTDTQYF. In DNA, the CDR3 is TGTGCCAGTAGTATATATCCAGGCACCTACACAGATACGCAGTATTTT.

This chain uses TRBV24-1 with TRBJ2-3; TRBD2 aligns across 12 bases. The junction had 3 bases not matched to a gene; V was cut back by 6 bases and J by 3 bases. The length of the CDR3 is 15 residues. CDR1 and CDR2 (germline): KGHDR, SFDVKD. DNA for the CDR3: TGTGCCACCAGTCTGACTAGCGGGAGAACAGATACGCAGTATTTT. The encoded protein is CATSLTSGRTDTQYF.

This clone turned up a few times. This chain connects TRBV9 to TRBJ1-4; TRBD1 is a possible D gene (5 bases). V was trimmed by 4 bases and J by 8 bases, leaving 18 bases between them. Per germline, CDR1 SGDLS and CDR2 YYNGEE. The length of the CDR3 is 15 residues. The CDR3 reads CASSPESGLKEKLFF. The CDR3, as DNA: TGTGCCAGCAGCCCAGAGTCGGGGCTTAAGGAAAAACTGTTTTTT.

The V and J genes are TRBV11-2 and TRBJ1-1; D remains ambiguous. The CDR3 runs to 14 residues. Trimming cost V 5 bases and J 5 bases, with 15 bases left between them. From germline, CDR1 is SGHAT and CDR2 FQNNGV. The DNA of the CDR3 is TGTGCCAGCAGCCCCCGGACTATGGAGACTGAAGCTTTCTTT. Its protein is CASSPRTMETEAFF.

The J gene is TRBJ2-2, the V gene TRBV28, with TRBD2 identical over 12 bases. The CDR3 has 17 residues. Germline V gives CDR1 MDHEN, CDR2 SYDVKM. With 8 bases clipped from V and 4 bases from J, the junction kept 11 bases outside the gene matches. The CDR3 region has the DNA TGTGCCAGCTCACCCCCCGGACTAGCGGGGTCCACCGGGGAGCTGTTTTTT. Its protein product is CASSPPGLAGSTGELFF.

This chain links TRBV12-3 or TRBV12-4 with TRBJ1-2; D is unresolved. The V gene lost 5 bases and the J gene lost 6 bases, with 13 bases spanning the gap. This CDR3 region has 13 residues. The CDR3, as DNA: TGTGCCAGCAGTCTTTTCGAGGTGGATGGCTACACCTTC. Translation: CASSLFEVDGYTF.

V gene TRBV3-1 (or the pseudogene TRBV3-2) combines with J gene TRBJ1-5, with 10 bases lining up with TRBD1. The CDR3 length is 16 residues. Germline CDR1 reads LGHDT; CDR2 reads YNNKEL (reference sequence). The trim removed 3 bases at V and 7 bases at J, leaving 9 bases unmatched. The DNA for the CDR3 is TGTGCCAGCAGCCAGGCGGGACAGGGGAGAAGGCAGCCCCAGCATTTT. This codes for CASSQAGQGRRQPQHF.

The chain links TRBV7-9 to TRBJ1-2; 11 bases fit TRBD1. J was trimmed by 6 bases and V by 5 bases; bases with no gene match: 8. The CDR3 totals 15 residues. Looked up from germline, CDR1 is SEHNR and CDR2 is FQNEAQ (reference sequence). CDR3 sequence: CASSPGQGAGDGYTF. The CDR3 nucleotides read TGTGCCAGCAGCCCCGGACAGGGGGCAGGGGATGGCTACACCTTC.

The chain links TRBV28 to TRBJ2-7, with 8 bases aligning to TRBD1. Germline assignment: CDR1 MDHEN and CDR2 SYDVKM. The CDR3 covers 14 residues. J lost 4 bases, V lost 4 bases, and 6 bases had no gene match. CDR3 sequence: CASSYPGGRYEQYF. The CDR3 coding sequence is TGTGCCAGCAGTTACCCAGGGGGCAGGTACGAGCAGTACTTC.

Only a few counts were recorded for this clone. The CDR3 region is CASRKTENTEAFF. Here the CDR3 DNA reads TGTGCCAGCAGAAAGACAGAGAACACTGAAGCTTTCTTT. The chain joins TRBV7-9 to TRBJ1-1; TRBD1 is a possible D gene (5 bases). V was cut by 6 bases and J by 1 base, with 9 bases left in between. Germline CDR1 SEHNR, CDR2 FQNEAQ (reference sequence). CDR3 length: 13 residues.